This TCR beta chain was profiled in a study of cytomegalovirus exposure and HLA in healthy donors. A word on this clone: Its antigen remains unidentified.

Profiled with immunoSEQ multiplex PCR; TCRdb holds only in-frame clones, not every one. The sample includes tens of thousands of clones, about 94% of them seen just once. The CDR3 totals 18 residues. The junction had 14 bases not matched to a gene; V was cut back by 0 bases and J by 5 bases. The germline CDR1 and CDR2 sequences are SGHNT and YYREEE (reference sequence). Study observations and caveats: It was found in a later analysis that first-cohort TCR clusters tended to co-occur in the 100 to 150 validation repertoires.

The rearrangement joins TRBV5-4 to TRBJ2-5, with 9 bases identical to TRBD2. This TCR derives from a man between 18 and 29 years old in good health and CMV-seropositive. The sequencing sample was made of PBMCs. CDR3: CASSLEASGARGGETQYF. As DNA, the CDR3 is TGTGCCAGCAGCTTGGAGGCTAGCGGGGCGAGGGGGGGGGAGACCCAGTACTTC.